The rows below give T cell receptor beta chains drawn from one sample of a study of CD8 T cells in ankylosing spondylitis. Via MiXCR, TCRdb re-called the 5' RACE reads, giving one row per CDR3 protein. The profile shows 25,000 to 35,000 distinct CDR3 sequences, approximately 15% of them singletons. The sample was blood. Receptors were obtained from a male donor with ankylosing spondylitis or in good health (not recorded which). Each CDR3 is given with its conserved first and last residue. The order of the fields is J gene, clone size, D gene, V gene, CDR3 DNA, CDR3 protein. D genes are given only for firm matches. Size is stated for part of the rows, as once, few or many counts, or as a class when the clone is expanded.

TRBJ2-1 | NA | NA | TRBV20-1 | TGCAGTGCAGGAACGGACAATGAGCGGTTCTTC | CSAGTDNERFF
TRBJ2-2 | NA | NA | TRBV5-1 | TGCGCCAGCAGCTTGGAAGGTTCCACCGGGGAGCTGTTTTTT | CASSLEGSTGELFF
TRBJ2-3 | few | TRBD1 | TRBV10-3 | TGTGCCATCAGTGAGCGGGACAGGGCCTTCTTTAGCACAGATACGCAGTATTTT | CAISERDRAFFSTDTQYF
TRBJ1-1 | NA | TRBD1 | TRBV27 | TGTGCCAGCCTGGGACAGGGCCCTGAAGCTTTCTTT | CASLGQGPEAFF
TRBJ2-3 | NA | NA | TRBV10-3 | TGTGCCATCAGTGATGGGCCGCCGAGCACAGATACGCAGTATTTT | CAISDGPPSTDTQYF
TRBJ2-2 | NA | TRBD2 | TRBV7-3 | TGTGCCAGCAGCCTGCAGACTAGCGGGACCGGGGAGCTGTTTTTT | CASSLQTSGTGELFF
TRBJ2-3 | NA | TRBD2 | TRBV2 | TGTGCCAGCAGTGCGGGACTAGCGGCGTATACGCAGTATTTT | CASSAGLAAYTQYF
TRBJ2-7 | few | NA | TRBV5-1 | TGCGCCAGCAGCTGGACCGGGACTCGGGTCTACGAGCAGTACTTC | CASSWTGTRVYEQYF
TRBJ2-2 | NA | TRBD1 | TRBV7-6 | TGTGCCAGCAGCCCCTTGACAGGGGAGGACACCGGGGAGCTGTTTTTT | CASSPLTGEDTGELFF
TRBJ2-3 | NA | TRBD2 | TRBV19 | TGTGCCAGTAGTACTAGCGGGGCTAGCACAGATACGCAGTATTTT | CASSTSGASTDTQYF
TRBJ2-5 | NA | NA | TRBV24-1 | TGTGCCACCAGTGGGACCGGGGCCGGCGGCCCCCAGTACTTC | CATSGTGAGGPQYF
TRBJ2-2 | few | TRBD1 | TRBV20-1 | TGCAGTGTTCCGACAGGGGGAAAGACCGGGGAGCTGTTTTTT | CSVPTGGKTGELFF
TRBJ2-3 | few | TRBD1 | TRBV28 | TGTGCCAGCGAAACCAACAGGGGGCGCAAGAATACGCAGTATTTT | CASETNRGRKNTQYF
TRBJ2-3 | NA | NA | TRBV12-3/TRBV12-4 | TGTGCCAGCAGTCCATACCAGGGTTCGGATACGCAGTATTTT | CASSPYQGSDTQYF
TRBJ2-3 | NA | NA | TRBV12-3/TRBV12-4 | TGTGCCAGCAGTGCCCCGACTAGGAGCACAGATACGCAGTATTTT | CASSAPTRSTDTQYF
TRBJ2-1 | few | TRBD2 | TRBV28 | TGTGCCAGCAGTTCTCAGACTAGCGGGAAGTACAATGAGCAGTTCTTC | CASSSQTSGKYNEQFF
TRBJ2-2 | NA | NA | TRBV7-3 | TGTGCCAGCAGCCTCCCAAACACCGGGGAGCTGTTTTTT | CASSLPNTGELFF
TRBJ2-2 | NA | NA | TRBV5-1 | TGCGCCAGCAGCTCTTCAGTGGGGAGCACCGGGGAGCTGTTTTTT | CASSSSVGSTGELFF
TRBJ2-3 | few | TRBD1 | TRBV12-3/TRBV12-4 | TGTGCCAGCAGTACCGGACAGGGGGACACAGATACGCAGTATTTT | CASSTGQGDTDTQYF
TRBJ2-1 | few | NA | TRBV29-1 | TGCAGCGTAGTTCCGGGAGACTCCTACAATGAGCAGTTCTTC | CSVVPGDSYNEQFF
TRBJ2-3 | few | NA | TRBV12-3/TRBV12-4 | TGTGCCAGCAGGGAAAGGATAACAGGACGGGATACGCAGTATTTT | CASRERITGRDTQYF
TRBJ2-3 | few | NA | TRBV27 | TGTGCCATTAAGGGGGGGGTTCCAGATACGCAGTATTTT | CAIKGGVPDTQYF
TRBJ2-5 | NA | TRBD2 | TRBV5-5 | TGTGCCAGCAGCGGACTAGCGGAAGTGCGGACCCAGTACTTC | CASSGLAEVRTQYF
TRBJ1-5 | few | TRBD1 | TRBV5-1 | TGCGCCAGCAGCTTGGGTTCAGGGGGAGAGCCCCAGCATTTT | CASSLGSGGEPQHF
TRBJ2-2 | few | NA | TRBV27 | TGTGCCAGCAGTTTATGGGTCACCGGGGAGCTGTTTTTT | CASSLWVTGELFF
TRBJ2-4 | NA | NA | TRBV4-2 | TGTGCCAGCAGCCAAGCGACAGGTGGGGCCAAAAACATTCAGTACTTC | CASSQATGGAKNIQYF
TRBJ2-1 | NA | TRBD2 | TRBV20-1 | TGCAGTGCCAGCGGGGGGTCACTATACAATGAGCAGTTCTTC | CSASGGSLYNEQFF
TRBJ1-1 | few | NA | TRBV6-6 | TGTGCCAGCAGTCAAACAGAGATGAACACTGAAGCTTTCTTT | CASSQTEMNTEAFF
TRBJ2-4 | NA | NA | TRBV6-2/TRBV6-3 | TGTGCCAGCAGTTACGGAAGCCCCCCAAACATTCAGTACTTC | CASSYGSPPNIQYF
TRBJ2-2 | few | TRBD2 | TRBV29-1 | TGCAGCGTGGTAGCGGGAGGGCAATCCGGGGAGCTGTTTTTT | CSVVAGGQSGELFF
TRBJ2-1 | many | TRBD2 | TRBV7-3 | TGTGCCAGCAGCCCTCAGACTAGCGGGGGAACCAATGAGCAGTTCTTC | CASSPQTSGGTNEQFF
TRBJ2-1 | few | TRBD2 | TRBV5-1 | TGCGCCAGCAGCTTCGCGGGGGGGCCTAACAATGAGCAGTTCTTC | CASSFAGGPNNEQFF
TRBJ1-1 | NA | NA | TRBV12-3/TRBV12-4 | TGTGCCAGCAGTCCGAGCGAAGGGAAGGTGCGGGTGAACACTGAAGCTTTCTTT | CASSPSEGKVRVNTEAFF
TRBJ2-2 | few | NA | TRBV14 | TGTGCCAGCAGCCCGGCCGACTTCGGGGAGCTGTTTTTT | CASSPADFGELFF
TRBJ2-3 | many | NA | TRBV12-3/TRBV12-4 | TGTGCCAGCAGTCCCCAGGGGGGCCTCCGCTCTACGCAGTATTTT | CASSPQGGLRSTQYF
TRBJ1-1 | NA | NA | TRBV3-1 | TGTGCCAGCAGCCAACCCACCGGGAGCCAGGGCACTGAAGCTTTCTTT | CASSQPTGSQGTEAFF
TRBJ2-3 | NA | TRBD1 | TRBV18 | TGTGCCAGCTCCCCAACAGGGGACCCTAGCACAGATACGCAGTATTTT | CASSPTGDPSTDTQYF
TRBJ2-3 | few | NA | TRBV2 | TGTGCCAGCAGTGCGAATAGCAGAACAGATACGCAGTATTTT | CASSANSRTDTQYF
TRBJ2-2 | NA | NA | TRBV4-3 | TGCGCCAGCAGCCAAGAACAGGCGAACACCGGGGAGCTGTTTTTT | CASSQEQANTGELFF
TRBJ2-1 | NA | TRBD2 | TRBV6-2/TRBV6-3 | TGTGCCAGCAGTTACTCGGGGGGTAGCGGGAGTAGGGCCAATGAGCAGTTCTTC | CASSYSGGSGSRANEQFF
TRBJ2-1 | many | TRBD1 | TRBV25-1 | TGTGCCAGCAGTGGGGGACAGGGGGCGTACAATGAGCAGTTCTTC | CASSGGQGAYNEQFF
TRBJ2-1 | many | NA | TRBV20-1 | TGCAGTGCAACCCAGGACCAGGTGGGTGAGCAGTTCTTC | CSATQDQVGEQFF
TRBJ2-1 | few | TRBD1 | TRBV2 | TGTGCCAGCAGTAGATGGACAGGGGCTAATAATGAGCAGTTCTTC | CASSRWTGANNEQFF
TRBJ2-2 | NA | NA | TRBV19 | TGTGCCAGTAGTATTGTCCAGTTCTCCGGGGAGCTGTTTTTT | CASSIVQFSGELFF
TRBJ2-1 | NA | NA | TRBV12-3/TRBV12-4 | TGTGCCAGCAGTTTGCTCGCCGGATTCCAGCAGTTCTTC | CASSLLAGFQQFF
TRBJ2-2 | few | NA | TRBV7-9 | TGTGCCAGCAGCTTACTTTCGACAGATCAGACCGGGGAGCTGTTTTTT | CASSLLSTDQTGELFF
TRBJ2-3 | few | TRBD2 | TRBV12-3/TRBV12-4 | TGTGCCAGCAGTTTACTAGCGGGGGGAGATACGCAGTATTTT | CASSLLAGGDTQYF